Included here is one TCR beta chain sequence, with context. This entry belongs to a study of T cells in Graves' hyperthyroidism and ophthalmopathy. Regions amplified from RNA transcripts were the TCR beta CDR3 regions. First-round RT-PCR of the TCR CDR3 relied on the HTBI primer set. TCRdb itself ran the multiplex PCR reads through MiXCR, one entry per CDR3 protein. The sample includes some 600,000 distinct CDR3 sequences, roughly 50% of them seen just once. This CDR3 is built from 18 residues. Trimming cost V 2 bases and J 6 bases; bases outside gene matches: 17. CDR1 is SNHLY and CDR2 is FYNNEI in the germline V gene.

The gene calls are TRBV2 and TRBJ1-2; 8 bases map to TRBD1. The TCR sequence derives from a woman aged 18-29 years with Graves' hyperthyroidism. Specimen: peripheral blood or thyroid tissue (not recorded which). The CDR3 region has the DNA TGTGCCAGCAGTGAACTAGGATGGGGGAAGGACAGGGAGGATGGCTACACCTTC. As protein: CASSELGWGKDREDGYTF.